This T cell receptor beta chain was retrieved from a study of early T cells in non-severe SARS-CoV-2 infection. The wider study: Sequencing was performed on bulk RNA from unsorted whole blood, leaving chains unpaired.

This clonotype was observed at least ten times. Antigen: not known. Individual cDNA molecules received unique molecular identifiers. TCRdb called the 5' RACE reads again in MiXCR, with one record for every CDR3 protein. The sample has about 110,000 distinct CDR3 sequences, roughly 11% seen once. General study points: Matching with VDJdb favored anti-spike CD8 responses (missing private and CD4 specificities).

The CDR3 length is 16 residues. Per germline, CDR1 LGHNA and CDR2 YSLEER. V was pared by 0 bases and J by 7 bases, with 4 bases of the junction left unmatched. This clonotype was obtained from an adult who was a healthcare worker with PCR-confirmed SARS-CoV-2 infection or an uninfected control (not recorded which). This sequence joins TRBV4-3 and TRBJ2-2; 11 bases fit TRBD2. The sequenced sample consisted of whole blood. In DNA form, the CDR3 reads TGCGCCAGCAGCCAAGATAGCGGGAGGGCCAACGGGGAGCTGTTTTTT. Its translation is CASSQDSGRANGELFF.